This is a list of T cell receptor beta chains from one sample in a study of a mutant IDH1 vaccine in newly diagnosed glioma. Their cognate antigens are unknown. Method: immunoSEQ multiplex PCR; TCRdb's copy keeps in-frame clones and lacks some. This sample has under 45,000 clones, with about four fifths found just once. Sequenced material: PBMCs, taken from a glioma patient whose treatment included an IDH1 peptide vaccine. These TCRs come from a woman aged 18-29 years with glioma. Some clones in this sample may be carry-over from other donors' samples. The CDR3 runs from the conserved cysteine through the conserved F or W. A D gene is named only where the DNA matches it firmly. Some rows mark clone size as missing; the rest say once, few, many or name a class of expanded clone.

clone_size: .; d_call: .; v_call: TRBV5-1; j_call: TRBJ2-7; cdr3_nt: TGCGCCAGCAGCTTACAGGGTTACGAGCAGTACTTC; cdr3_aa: CASSLQGYEQYF
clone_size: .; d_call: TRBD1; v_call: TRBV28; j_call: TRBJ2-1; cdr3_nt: TGTGCCAGCAGTTCCGGGACAGGGGTGGTCAATGAGCAGTTCTTC; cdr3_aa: CASSSGTGVVNEQFF
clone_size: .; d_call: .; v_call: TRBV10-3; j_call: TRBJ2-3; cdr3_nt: TGTGCCGTCGGAGATACGCAGTATTTT; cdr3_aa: CAVGDTQYF
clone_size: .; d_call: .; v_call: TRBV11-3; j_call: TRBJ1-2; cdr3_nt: TGTGCCAGCAGCCCAGGTCGGGTCCTGGGACCTACCCATGGCTACACCTTC; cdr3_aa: CASSPGRVLGPTHGYTF
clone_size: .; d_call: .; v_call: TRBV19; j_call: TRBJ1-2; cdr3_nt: TGTGCCACCAAGGAGGGGGATTATGGCTACACCTTC; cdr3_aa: CATKEGDYGYTF
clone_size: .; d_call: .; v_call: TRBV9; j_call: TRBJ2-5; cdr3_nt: TGTGCCAGCAGCGTAGAAGTGGTAGGGAGTGAGACCCAGTACTTC; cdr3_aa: CASSVEVVGSETQYF
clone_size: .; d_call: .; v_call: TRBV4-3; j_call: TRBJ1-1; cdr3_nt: TGCGCCAGCAGCCAAGATCAAGGCTACACTGAAGCTTTCTTT; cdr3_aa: CASSQDQGYTEAFF
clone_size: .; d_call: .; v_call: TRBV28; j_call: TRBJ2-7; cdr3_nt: TGTGCCAGTAGGGGAGTCAGGTACGAGCAGTACTTC; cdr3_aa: CASRGVRYEQYF
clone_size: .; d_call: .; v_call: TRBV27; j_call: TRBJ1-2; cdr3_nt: TGTGCCAGCAAACAACAGGGCTGGACTAACTATGGCTACACCTTC; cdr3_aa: CASKQQGWTNYGYTF
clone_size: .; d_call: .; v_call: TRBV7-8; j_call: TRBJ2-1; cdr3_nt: TGTGCCAGCAGTCCTCCCTGGGCTCACAATGAGCAGTTCTTC; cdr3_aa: CASSPPWAHNEQFF
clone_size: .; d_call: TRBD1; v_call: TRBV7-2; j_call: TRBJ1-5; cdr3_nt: TGTGCCAGCAGCTTGGGACAGAGAACTTATAGCAATCAGCCCCAGCATTTT; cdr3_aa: CASSLGQRTYSNQPQHF
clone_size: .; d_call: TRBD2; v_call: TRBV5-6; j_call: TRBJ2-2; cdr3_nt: TGTGCCAGCAGCCTCCAGAGCGGGATAACCGGGGAGCTGTTTTTT; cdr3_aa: CASSLQSGITGELFF
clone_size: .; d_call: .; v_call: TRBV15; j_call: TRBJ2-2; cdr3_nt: TGTGCCACCGAGGGGGCGAACACCGGGGAGCTGTTTTTT; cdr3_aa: CATEGANTGELFF
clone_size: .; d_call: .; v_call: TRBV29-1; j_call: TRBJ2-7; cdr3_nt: TGCAGCGTCGCGGGGACAACGGCCCCCTACGAGCAGTACTTC; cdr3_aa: CSVAGTTAPYEQYF
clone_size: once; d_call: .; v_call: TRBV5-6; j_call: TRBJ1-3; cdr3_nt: TGTGCCAGCAGCTTGGGCCCGTTTGGCTATGCGGACACCATATATTTT; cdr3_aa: CASSLGPFGYADTIYF
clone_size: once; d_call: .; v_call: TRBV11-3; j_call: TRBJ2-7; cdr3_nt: TGTGCCAGCAGCTTCCCGACGACCTACGAGCAGTACTTC; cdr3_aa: CASSFPTTYEQYF
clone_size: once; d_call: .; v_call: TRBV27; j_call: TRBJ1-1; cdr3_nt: TGTGCCAGCAGCCGGACGAACACTGAAGCTTTCTTT; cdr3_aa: CASSRTNTEAFF
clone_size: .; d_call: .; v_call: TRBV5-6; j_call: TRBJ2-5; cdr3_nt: TGTGCCAGCAGCCGCCCATTTTTGGAGACCCAGTACTTC; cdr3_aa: CASSRPFLETQYF
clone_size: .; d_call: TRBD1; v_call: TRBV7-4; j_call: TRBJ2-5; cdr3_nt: TGTGCCAGCAGGCCGACAGGGGGCTTAATAGGGACCCAGTACTTC; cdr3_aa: CASRPTGGLIGTQYF
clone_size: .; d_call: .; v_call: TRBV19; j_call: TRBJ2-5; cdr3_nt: TGTGCCAGTAGGGGGTTCGGGGAAGAGACCCAGTACTTC; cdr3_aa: CASRGFGEETQYF
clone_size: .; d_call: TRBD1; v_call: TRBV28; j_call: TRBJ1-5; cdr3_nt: TGTGCCAGCAGGTACAGGGGACATAGCAATCAGCCCCAGCATTTT; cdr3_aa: CASRYRGHSNQPQHF
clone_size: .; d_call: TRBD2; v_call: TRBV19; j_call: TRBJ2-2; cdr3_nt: TGTGCCAGTAGGGGCGGGGGGGCCTTTACCGGGGAGCTGTTTTTT; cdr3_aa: CASRGGGAFTGELFF
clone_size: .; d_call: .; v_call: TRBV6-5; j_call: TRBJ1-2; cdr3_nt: TGTGCCAGCAGACTTAGGGGGGGCTATGGCTACACCTTC; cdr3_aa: CASRLRGGYGYTF
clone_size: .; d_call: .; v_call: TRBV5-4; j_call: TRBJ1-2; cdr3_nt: TGTGCCAGCAGCTCGGCAGGAGTGGGATATGGCTACACCTTC; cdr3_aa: CASSSAGVGYGYTF
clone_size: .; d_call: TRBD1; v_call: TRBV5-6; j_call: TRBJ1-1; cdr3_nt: TGTGCCAGCAGCTCCCGGACAGGCTACACTGAAGCTTTCTTT; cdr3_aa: CASSSRTGYTEAFF
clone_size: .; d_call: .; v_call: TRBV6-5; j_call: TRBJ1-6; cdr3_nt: TGTGCCACCAAATTGGGACACCATAATTCACCCCTCCACTTT; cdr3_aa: CATKLGHHNSPLHF
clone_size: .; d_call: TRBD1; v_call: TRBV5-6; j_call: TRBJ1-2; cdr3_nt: TGTGCCAGCAGCAGCCGGACAGGGGGCTTCTATTATGGCTACACCTTC; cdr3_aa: CASSSRTGGFYYGYTF
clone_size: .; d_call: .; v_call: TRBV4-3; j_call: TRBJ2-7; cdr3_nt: TGCGCCAGCAGCCAAGAAGCCCGGGGGACCTACGAGCAGTACTTC; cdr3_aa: CASSQEARGTYEQYF
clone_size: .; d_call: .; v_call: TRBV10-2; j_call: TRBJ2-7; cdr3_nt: TGCGCCAGCAGTCTCCGGGACCCTCCATTCTACGAGCAGTACTTC; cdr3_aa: CASSLRDPPFYEQYF
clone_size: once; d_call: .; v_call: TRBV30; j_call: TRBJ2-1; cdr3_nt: TGTGCCTGGAGGAGGGTCTCCTACAATGAGCAGTTCTTC; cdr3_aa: CAWRRVSYNEQFF
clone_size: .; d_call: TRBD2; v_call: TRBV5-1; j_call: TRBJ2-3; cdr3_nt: TGCGCCAGTAACGGAGCGGGAGTGGGCACAGATACGCAGTATTTT; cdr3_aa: CASNGAGVGTDTQYF
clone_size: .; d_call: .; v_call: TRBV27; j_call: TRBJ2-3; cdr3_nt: TGTGCCAGCAGTTTATCGGGGGGCTTCCCTAGCACAGATACGCAGTATTTT; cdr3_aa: CASSLSGGFPSTDTQYF
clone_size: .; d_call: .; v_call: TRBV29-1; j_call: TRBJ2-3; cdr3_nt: TGCAGCGTGGCTGCCCGTACAGGTTCCTCGGAGTATTTT; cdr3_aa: CSVAARTGSSEYF
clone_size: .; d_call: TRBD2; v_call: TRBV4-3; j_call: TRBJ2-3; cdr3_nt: TGCGCCAGCAGCCAAGTAGCGGGGGGTCGCACAGATACGCAGTATTTT; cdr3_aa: CASSQVAGGRTDTQYF
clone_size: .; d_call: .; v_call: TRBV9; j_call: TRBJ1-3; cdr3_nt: TGTGCCAGCAGCGCAGGTGGCTCCGGGGTTTTCGGAAACACCATATATTTT; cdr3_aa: CASSAGGSGVFGNTIYF
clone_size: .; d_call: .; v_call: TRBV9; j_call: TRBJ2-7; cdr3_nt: TGTGCCAGCAGCTCAAGCTCCTACGAGCAGTACTTC; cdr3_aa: CASSSSSYEQYF
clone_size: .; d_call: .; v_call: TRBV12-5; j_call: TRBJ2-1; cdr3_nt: TGTGCTAGTGGTTTGGTGAGCAGCTACAATGAGCAGTTCTTC; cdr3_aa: CASGLVSSYNEQFF
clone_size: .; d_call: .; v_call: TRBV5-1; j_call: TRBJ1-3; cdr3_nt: TGCGCCAGCAGCAAGGACCTCTCTGGAAACACCATATATTTT; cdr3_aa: CASSKDLSGNTIYF
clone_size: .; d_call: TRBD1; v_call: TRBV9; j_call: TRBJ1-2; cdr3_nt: TGTGCCAGCAGCTCCCTGGGACAGTTATGGAATGGCTACACCTTC; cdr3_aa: CASSSLGQLWNGYTF
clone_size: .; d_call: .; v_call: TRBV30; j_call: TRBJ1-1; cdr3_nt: TGTGCCTTGAGTACGGCGAACACTGAAGCTTTCTTT; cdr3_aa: CALSTANTEAFF
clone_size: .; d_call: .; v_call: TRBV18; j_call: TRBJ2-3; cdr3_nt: TGTGCCAGCTCACCCTCCGGGGGCACAGATACGCAGTATTTT; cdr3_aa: CASSPSGGTDTQYF
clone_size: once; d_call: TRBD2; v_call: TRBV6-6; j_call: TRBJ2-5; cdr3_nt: TGTGCCACCGCCGGGGTGAGCGGGGGCTCTCAAGAGACCCAGTACTTC; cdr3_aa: CATAGVSGGSQETQYF
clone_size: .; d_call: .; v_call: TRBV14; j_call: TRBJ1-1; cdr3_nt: TGTGCCAGCAGCCAGCAGGGGTTAGGCACTGAAGCTTTCTTT; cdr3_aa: CASSQQGLGTEAFF
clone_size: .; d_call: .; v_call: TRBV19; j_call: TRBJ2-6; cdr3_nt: TGTGCCAGTAGTACCCCCCCTACAGGGTCTGGGGCCAACGTCCTGACTTTC; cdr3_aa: CASSTPPTGSGANVLTF
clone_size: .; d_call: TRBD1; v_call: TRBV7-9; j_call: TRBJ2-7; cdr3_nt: TGTGCCAGCAGCATTACCGGGACAGGGAGCGAGCAGTACTTC; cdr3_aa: CASSITGTGSEQYF
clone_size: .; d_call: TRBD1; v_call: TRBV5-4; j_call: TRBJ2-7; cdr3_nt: TGTGCCAGCAGCTTAGACAGGGCCTACGAGCAGTACTTC; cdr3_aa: CASSLDRAYEQYF
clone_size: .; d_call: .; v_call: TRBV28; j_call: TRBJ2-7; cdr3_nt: TGTGCCAGCAGTTTTCTGGGGGCGCAGGACGAGCAGTACTTC; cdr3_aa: CASSFLGAQDEQYF